The present T cell receptor beta chain was sequenced within a study of T cell responses to AZD1222 COVID-19 vaccine. General study points: Clonal diversity was possibly underestimated, and white British individuals and females predominated among donors. Distributed over spike, vaccine-associated CD4 TCRs predominated at 160-218 and 743-854.

Looked up from germline, CDR1 is SGHDN and CDR2 is FVKESK. This CDR3 contains 16 residues. V was shortened by 1 base and J by 0 bases, with 9 bases between the two germline ends. As concerns this clone: The antigen remains unidentified.

TCRdb's table, derived via immunoSEQ multiplex PCR, lists solely in-frame clones and lacks some. The sample shows approximately 100,000 clones, around nine tenths of them seen only once. Sequenced material: peripheral blood, taken 28 days after the second dose of the MenACWY control vaccine. The chain has TRBV14 and TRBJ1-4; D uncertain. The source of this sequence is an adult who received the MenACWY meningococcal vaccine as a control. CDR3 region: CASSQGFGTTNEKLFF. CDR3 bases: TGTGCCAGCAGCCAAGGTTTCGGGACAACTAATGAAAAACTGTTTTTT.